This T cell receptor beta chain is from a study of cytomegalovirus exposure and HLA in healthy donors. Study findings and constraints: V- and J-gene trimming in TCR beta was tied to a missense DCLRE1C variant by an analysis performed later. A later analysis, which compared TCR beta chains of equal frequency, found the HLA-associated ones more clonally expanded. Cytomegalovirus-associated status was assigned to 164 TCR beta chains.

With 4 bases clipped from V and 5 bases from J, the junction kept 12 bases outside the gene matches. CDR3 length: 18 amino acids. Per germline, CDR1 SGHNT and CDR2 YENEEA. Researchers ran the PCR with 60 Vbeta and 13 Jbeta primers. The table came from immunoSEQ multiplex PCR; TCRdb's copy has only in-frame clones and leaves some out. The table records 200,000 or so clones, around 81% of them present only once. As for this clone: Its antigen is undetermined.

The sequenced sample consisted of PBMCs. The J gene is TRBJ2-5, the V gene TRBV11-3; 14 bases align to TRBD2. The clonotype originates from a woman aged 18-29 years in good health and CMV-seropositive. CDR3 sequence reads: CASSSPRGTSGGYETQYF. CDR3 coding DNA: TGTGCCAGCAGCTCCCCACGCGGGACTAGCGGGGGTTATGAGACCCAGTACTTC.